These T cell receptor beta chains were read from a single sample in a study of metastatic and nonmetastatic thyroid tumors. From the PCR reads, TCRdb re-called clones with MiXCR. Altogether tens of thousands of clones are present, approximately 24% being singletons, with the ten largest covering roughly 12%. Sequences were obtained from tumor tissue. Receptor source: a male donor with papillary thyroid cancer or a benign thyroid nodule (not recorded which). Some clones in this sample may be carry-over from other donors' samples. Each CDR3 is given with its conserved first and last residue. The order of the fields is V gene, clone size, J gene, D gene, CDR3 DNA, CDR3 protein. The D gene is left open where the match is weak. Only some rows state a clone size, as once, few, many or a class for expanded clones.

TRBV20-1,medium-sized,TRBJ2-7,TRBD1,TGCAGTGCTAGAGATCGACAGGGTATGGACGAGCAGTACTTC,CSARDRQGMDEQYF
TRBV5-1,.,TRBJ1-1,TRBD1,TGCGCCAGCAGCAACGACAGGGCGTACACTGAAGCTTTCTTT,CASSNDRAYTEAFF
TRBV6-2/TRBV6-3,many,TRBJ2-7,TRBD2,TGTGCCAGCTGCTTTTTTAGCGGGAAAGCCTACGAGCAGTACTTC,CASCFFSGKAYEQYF
TRBV5-1,.,TRBJ1-6,TRBD1,TGCGCCAGCAGCTTGTGTCCTGGACAGGGGAATTCACCCCTCCACTTT,CASSLCPGQGNSPLHF
TRBV11-3,many,TRBJ2-3,TRBD2,TGTGCCAGCAGCTTAAACAATTTAGCGGGAGCTACGCAGTATTTT,CASSLNNLAGATQYF
TRBV24-1,.,TRBJ2-2,.,TGTGCCACCAGTTCTTCCACAGGGCAGGGCGGGGAGCTGTTTTTT,CATSSSTGQGGELFF
TRBV7-2,few,TRBJ2-7,.,TGTGCCAGCAGCTTAGCCAAGGGCCACGATCATTACTTC,CASSLAKGHDHYF
TRBV6-1,few,TRBJ2-7,.,TGTGCCAGCAGGGCGAGGGGACTGATCTCCTACGAGCAGTACTTC,CASRARGLISYEQYF
TRBV3-1,.,TRBJ2-3,TRBD2,TGTGCTAGCCGAGGGGGTAGCGGGAAACAGTATTTT,CASRGGSGKQYF
TRBV18,.,TRBJ2-2,.,TGTGCCAGCTCACAGACGGACGGAAACACCGGGGAGCTGTTTTTT,CASSQTDGNTGELFF
TRBV7-6,.,TRBJ2-7,.,TGTGCCAGCAGCCCTGGAGGAGTCTCAGAGCAGTACTTC,CASSPGGVSEQYF
TRBV29-1,medium-sized,TRBJ1-5,.,TGCAGCGCTCCCACTATTCAGCCCCAGCATTTT,CSAPTIQPQHF
TRBV27,medium-sized,TRBJ2-3,TRBD2,TGTGCCAGCAGTTGGGGGACTAGCGGGAAAACAGATACGCAGTATTTT,CASSWGTSGKTDTQYF
TRBV9,.,TRBJ1-2,.,TGTGCCAGCAGCGTAGAGTCGGCCGGTTCGCCTTATGGCTACACCTTC,CASSVESAGSPYGYTF
TRBV3-1,.,TRBJ2-1,TRBD1,TGTGCCAGCAGCCTTCGCTACGGGACAGCCTACAATGAGCAGTTCTTC,CASSLRYGTAYNEQFF
TRBV20-1,many,TRBJ2-1,TRBD2,TGCAGTGCTCCAGTATCGGGAGGACTAGCGGGAGTAAACGAGCAGTTCTTC,CSAPVSGGLAGVNEQFF
TRBV7-8,many,TRBJ2-1,.,TGTGCCAGCAGCCTCAAGCGGCTTCGGCTAGAGAACAATGAGCAGTTCTTC,CASSLKRLRLENNEQFF
TRBV5-1,many,TRBJ2-5,TRBD1,TGCGCCAGCAGCCTCGGACAGGGGAGGGAGACCCAGTACTTC,CASSLGQGRETQYF
TRBV4-3,.,TRBJ2-7,TRBD1,TGCCCCAGCAGCCCTCAGGGGGCGGACGAGCAGGACTTC,CPSSPQGADEQDF
TRBV24-1,many,TRBJ2-1,.,TGTGCCACCAGTGATCGGCGAGATCAATCCAATGAGCAGTTCTTC,CATSDRRDQSNEQFF
TRBV2,many,TRBJ2-5,TRBD1,TGTGCCAGCAGTTTACAGGGGGCTGGGGAGACCCAGTACTTC,CASSLQGAGETQYF
TRBV7-9,large,TRBJ2-7,.,TGTGCCAGCAGCTTAGAGGTTTACGAGCAGTACTTC,CASSLEVYEQYF
TRBV9,many,TRBJ2-7,.,TGTGCCAGCAGCGTAAGAACCGACTACGAGCAGTACTTC,CASSVRTDYEQYF
TRBV24-1,many,TRBJ1-2,.,TGTGCCACCAGTGATGGGAGTAACTATGGCTACACCTTC,CATSDGSNYGYTF
TRBV9,many,TRBJ1-4,.,TGTGCCAGCAGCCTTACACCCGCAACTAATGAAAAACTGTTTTTT,CASSLTPATNEKLFF
TRBV19,many,TRBJ2-1,.,TGTGCCAGTAGTATAGTAAGAGGCACTGAGCAGTTCTTC,CASSIVRGTEQFF
TRBV7-4,.,TRBJ2-7,.,TGTGCCAGCATGGGGTTTTCCTACGAGCAGTACTTC,CASMGFSYEQYF
TRBV6-1,.,TRBJ2-1,TRBD2,TGTGCCAGCAACCCCCTCAAAACTAGCGTGACCCTCCATGAGCAGTTCTTC,CASNPLKTSVTLHEQFF
TRBV20-1,many,TRBJ1-5,.,TGCAGTGCTAGAAGTAGGGGCGGTCAGCCCCAGCATTTT,CSARSRGGQPQHF